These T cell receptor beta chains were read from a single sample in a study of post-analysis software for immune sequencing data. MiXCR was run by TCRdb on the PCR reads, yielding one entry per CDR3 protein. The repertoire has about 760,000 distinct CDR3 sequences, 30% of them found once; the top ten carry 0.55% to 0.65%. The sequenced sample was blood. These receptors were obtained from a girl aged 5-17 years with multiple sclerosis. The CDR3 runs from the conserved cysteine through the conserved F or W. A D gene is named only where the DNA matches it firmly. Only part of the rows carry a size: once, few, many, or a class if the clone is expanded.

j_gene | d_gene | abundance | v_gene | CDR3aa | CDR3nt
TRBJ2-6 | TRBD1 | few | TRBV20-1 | CSARGTGSSGANVLTF | TGCAGTGCTAGAGGGACAGGGAGCTCTGGGGCCAACGTCCTGACTTTC
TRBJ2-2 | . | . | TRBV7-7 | CASSDVSGPGELFF | TGTGCCAGCAGCGACGTTTCCGGGCCCGGGGAGCTGTTTTTT
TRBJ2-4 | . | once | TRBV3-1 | CASSQELGIQYF | TGTGCCAGCAGCCAAGAACTGGGCATTCAGTACTTC
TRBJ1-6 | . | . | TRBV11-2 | CASSPLGANGYNSPPHF | TGTGCCAGCAGCCCGCTCGGGGCGAACGGCTATAATTCACCCCCCCACTTT
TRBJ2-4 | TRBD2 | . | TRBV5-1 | CASSLDGRISGSNVKYF | TGCGCCAGCAGCTTGGACGGGCGGATTAGCGGGAGCAACGTAAAGTACTTC
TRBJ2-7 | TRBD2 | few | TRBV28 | CASAFSGRFREQYF | TGTGCCAGCGCCTTCAGCGGGAGGTTCCGCGAGCAGTACTTC
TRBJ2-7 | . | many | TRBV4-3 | CASSQGTGLHAYEQYF | TGCGCCAGCAGCCAAGGAACCGGGCTCCATGCCTACGAGCAGTACTTC
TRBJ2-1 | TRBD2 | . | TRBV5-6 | CASSSTQRGWTYNEQFF | TGTGCCAGCAGCTCTACCCAGCGGGGGTGGACCTACAATGAGCAGTTCTTC
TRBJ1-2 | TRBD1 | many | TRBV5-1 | CASSLEQGNYGYTF | TGCGCCAGCAGCTTGGAACAGGGGAACTATGGCTACACCTTC
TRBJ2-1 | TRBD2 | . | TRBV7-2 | CASSPYGLAAYNEQFF | TGTGCCAGCAGCCCCTACGGACTAGCTGCCTACAATGAGCAGTTCTTC
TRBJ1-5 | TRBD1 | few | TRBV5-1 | CASSSSYRGSNQPQHF | TGCGCCAGCAGCTCATCTTACAGGGGAAGCAATCAGCCCCAGCATTTT
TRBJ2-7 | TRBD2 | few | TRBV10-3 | CAIASSSGADSYEQYF | TGTGCCATCGCATCCTCAAGCGGGGCGGACTCCTACGAGCAGTACTTC
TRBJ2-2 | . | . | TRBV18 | CASSPPVRGSNTGELFF | TGTGCCAGCTCACCACCGGTCAGGGGATCGAACACCGGGGAGCTGTTTTTT
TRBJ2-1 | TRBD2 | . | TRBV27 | CASSFLTSGRNILYNEQFF | TGTGCCAGCAGTTTTTTGACTAGCGGGAGGAATATCCTATACAATGAGCAGTTCTTC
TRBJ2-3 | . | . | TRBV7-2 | CASSSRQVLGTDTQYF | TGTGCCAGCAGCTCCCGACAGGTTTTGGGCACAGATACGCAGTATTTT
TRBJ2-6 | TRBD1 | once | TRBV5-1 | CASSYRDRASGANVLTF | TGCGCCAGCAGCTACCGGGACAGGGCGTCAGGGGCCAACGTCCTGACTTTC
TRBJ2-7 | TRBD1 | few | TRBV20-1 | CSARDSGGYSYEQYF | TGCAGTGCTAGAGATTCAGGGGGCTACTCCTACGAGCAGTACTTC
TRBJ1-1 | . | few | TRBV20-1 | CSAPTGGARRAFF | TGCAGTGCACCAACGGGAGGGGCCCGTAGAGCTTTCTTT
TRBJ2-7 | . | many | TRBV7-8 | CASSFFGTTYEQYF | TGTGCCAGCAGCTTTTTTGGGACCACCTACGAGCAGTACTTC
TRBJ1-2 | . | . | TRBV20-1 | CSAQGHYGYTF | TGCAGTGCCCAAGGGCACTATGGCTACACCTTC
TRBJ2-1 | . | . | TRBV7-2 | CASSLEARGARSEQFF | TGTGCCAGCAGCTTAGAGGCCCGGGGGGCACGAAGTGAGCAGTTCTTC
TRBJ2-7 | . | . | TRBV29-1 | CSVLEARPYEQYF | TGCAGCGTGCTAGAAGCACGACCCTACGAGCAGTACTTC
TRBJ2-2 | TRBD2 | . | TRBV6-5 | CASSRSGVGELFF | TGTGCCAGCAGTCGTAGCGGGGTCGGGGAGCTGTTTTTT
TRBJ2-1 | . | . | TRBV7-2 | CASSPKSGWAGEQFF | TGTGCCAGCAGCCCTAAGAGCGGGTGGGCGGGTGAGCAGTTCTTC
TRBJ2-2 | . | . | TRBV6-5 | CASSYMGPMNTGELFF | TGTGCCAGCAGTTACATGGGGCCAATGAACACCGGGGAGCTGTTTTTT
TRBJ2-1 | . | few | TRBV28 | CASRPGTRYNEQFF | TGTGCCAGCAGGCCCGGGACGAGGTACAATGAGCAGTTCTTC
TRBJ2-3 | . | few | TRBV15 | CATSRDAAGTDTQYF | TGTGCCACCAGCAGAGATGCGGCGGGCACAGATACGCAGTATTTT
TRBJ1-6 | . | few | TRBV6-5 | CASSYEIGRVNSPLHF | TGTGCCAGCAGTTACGAAATTGGACGGGTGAATTCACCCCTCCACTTT
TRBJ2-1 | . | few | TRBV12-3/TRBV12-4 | CASSSGGPVNEQFF | TGTGCCAGCAGTTCTGGGGGGCCCGTTAATGAGCAGTTCTTC
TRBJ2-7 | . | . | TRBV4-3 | CASSLMQGYEQYF | TGCGCCAGCAGCCTTATGCAGGGCTACGAGCAGTACTTC
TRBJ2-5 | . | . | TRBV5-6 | CASSPPGHEQYF | TGTGCCAGCAGCCCTCCGGGGCATGAGCAGTACTTC
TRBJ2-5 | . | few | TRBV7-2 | CASSFGANARETQYF | TGTGCCAGCAGCTTCGGGGCAAACGCCCGGGAGACCCAGTACTTC
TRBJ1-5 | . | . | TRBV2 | CASSDNSGFQPQHF | TGTGCCAGCAGTGATAATAGTGGGTTCCAGCCCCAGCATTTT
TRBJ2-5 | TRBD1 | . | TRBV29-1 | CSVGQGRYEQYF | TGCAGCGTGGGACAGGGGAGGTATGAGCAGTACTTC
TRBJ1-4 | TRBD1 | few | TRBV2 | CASTRDRWSVEEKLFF | TGTGCCAGCACTAGGGACAGGTGGAGTGTGGAGGAAAAACTGTTTTTT
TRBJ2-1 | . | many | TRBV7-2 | CASSLDYNEQFF | TGTGCCAGCAGCTTAGACTACAATGAGCAGTTCTTC
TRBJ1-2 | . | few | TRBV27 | CASSLSRVNGYTF | TGTGCCAGCAGTTTATCCAGGGTGAATGGCTACACCTTC
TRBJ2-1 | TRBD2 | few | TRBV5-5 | CASSPLGLLGGGAFEQFF | TGTGCCAGCAGCCCCCTCGGGTTGTTGGGCGGGGGGGCATTTGAGCAGTTCTTC
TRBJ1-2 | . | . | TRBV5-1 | CASREATYGYTF | TGCGCCAGCAGGGAGGCAACCTATGGCTACACCTTC
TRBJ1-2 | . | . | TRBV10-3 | CAISERRGDYGYTF | TGTGCCATCAGTGAGAGGCGGGGGGACTATGGCTACACCTTC
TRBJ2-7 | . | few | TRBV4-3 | CASSQGLRVGAEQYF | TGCGCCAGCAGCCAAGGTCTCAGGGTAGGGGCCGAGCAGTACTTC
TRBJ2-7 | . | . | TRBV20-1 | CSARVGPYEQYF | TGCAGTGCTAGGGTGGGGCCTTACGAGCAGTACTTC
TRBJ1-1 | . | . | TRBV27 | CASIRNTEAFF | TGTGCCAGCATACGGAACACTGAAGCTTTCTTT
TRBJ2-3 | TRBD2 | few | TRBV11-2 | CASSKGTSGRSTDTQYF | TGTGCCAGCAGCAAGGGGACTAGCGGGAGGAGCACAGATACGCAGTATTTT
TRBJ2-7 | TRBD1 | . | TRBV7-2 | CASSPPTGILYEQYF | TGTGCCAGCAGCCCCCCGACAGGGATCCTCTACGAGCAGTACTTC